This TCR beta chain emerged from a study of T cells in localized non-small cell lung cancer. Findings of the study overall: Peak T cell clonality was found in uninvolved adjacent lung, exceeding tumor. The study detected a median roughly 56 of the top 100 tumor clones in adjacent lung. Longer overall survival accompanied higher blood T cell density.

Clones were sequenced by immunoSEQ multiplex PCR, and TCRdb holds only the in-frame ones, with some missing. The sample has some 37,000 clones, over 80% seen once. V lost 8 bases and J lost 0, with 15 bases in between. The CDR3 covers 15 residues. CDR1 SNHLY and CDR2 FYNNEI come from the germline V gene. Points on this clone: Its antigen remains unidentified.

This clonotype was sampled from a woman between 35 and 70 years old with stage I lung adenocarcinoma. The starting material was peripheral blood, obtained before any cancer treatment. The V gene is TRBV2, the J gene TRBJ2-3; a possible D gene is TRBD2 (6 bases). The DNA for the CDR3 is TGTGCCAGCCTGCGGCGGGAACCTAGCACAGATACGCAGTATTTT. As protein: CASLRREPSTDTQYF.